This T cell receptor beta chain was retrieved from a study of T cells after yellow fever vaccination. Study results and limitations: Primary-vaccination clones mostly resurfaced post-booster (around 95% CD4, roughly 90% CD8).

This CDR3 contains 15 residues. The V gene lost 8 bases and the J gene lost 3 bases, with 17 bases spanning the gap. This clonotype occurred a few times. The antigen is unknown. TCRdb processed the 5' RACE reads anew with MiXCR; each CDR3 protein has one entry. The sample holds approximately 300,000 distinct CDR3 sequences; approximately 12% are singletons and the top ten take less than 3.5%. This specimen was CD4+ T cells sorted from PBMCs, taken 45 days after the yellow fever booster vaccination. This clonotype originated in a man younger than 35 who received the YFV17D yellow fever vaccine. The J gene is TRBJ2-1, the V gene TRBV12-3 or TRBV12-4, with D unresolved. The CDR3 spells CASRSPLSNYNEQFF. CDR3 DNA sequence: TGTGCCAGCCGTTCCCCTCTAAGCAACTACAATGAGCAGTTCTTC.